The 32 T cell receptor beta chains in this list originate from one sample, sequenced in a study of blood T cell repertoires in COVID-19. The assay was immunoSEQ multiplex PCR, and TCRdb's table has in-frame clones only and misses some. The sample yields some 270,000 clones, approximately 90% seen once. Sequencing used PBMCs or T cells enriched from blood (not recorded which). Receptor source: a man aged 35-49 years who had been exposed to COVID-19.

The chain links TRBV28 to TRBJ2-7, with 13 bases fitting TRBD2. The CDR3 consists of 15 residues. The V gene end was trimmed by 4 bases and the J gene end by 2 bases; junction bases not matched to a gene: 2. The germline V gene encodes CDR1 MDHEN and CDR2 SYDVKM. The chain's CDR3 is CASSYTSGRAYEQYF. For the CDR3, the DNA is TGTGCCAGCAGTTATACTAGCGGGAGGGCCTACGAGCAGTACTTC.

The chain links TRBV5-1 to TRBJ1-1, with 7 bases fitting TRBD1. Germline loops: CDR1 SGHRS, CDR2 YFSETQ. Germline trimming cut 2 bases from V and 2 bases from J; bases unmatched to any gene: 6. The CDR3 extends over 15 amino acids. The CDR3 here is CASSFLTGYNTEAFF. The CDR3 bases are TGCGCCAGCAGCTTTTTGACAGGGTACAACACTGAAGCTTTCTTT.

J is TRBJ1-5 and V is TRBV18, with TRBD1 matching 11 bases. Germline CDR1 KGHSH, CDR2 LQKENI. The V gene end was trimmed by 6 bases and the J gene end by 1 base; junction bases not matched to a gene: 5. The CDR3 totals 16 residues. CDR3 loop: CASSPGTGGSNQPQHF. CDR3 in DNA: TGTGCCAGCTCCCCCGGGACAGGGGGAAGCAATCAGCCCCAGCATTTT.

The rearrangement joins TRBV28 to TRBJ2-3, with 9 bases fitting TRBD1. Germline-derived CDR1 and CDR2 are MDHEN and SYDVKM. V shed 6 bases, J shed 4 bases, and the junction held 8 bases outside the gene matches. The CDR3 consists of 15 residues. In nucleotides, the CDR3 is TGTGCCAGCAGCCCTGCGGGACAGGGACCAGATACGCAGTATTTT. Amino acids: CASSPAGQGPDTQYF.

J is TRBJ2-5 and V is TRBV18; the match to TRBD1 covers 8 bases. Germline lookup yields CDR1 KGHSH and CDR2 LQKENI. V shed 3 bases and J 1 base; nucleotides not matched to a gene: 10. The CDR3 spans 17 residues. The chain's CDR3 is CASSPRPGQAFQETQYF. CDR3 in DNA: TGTGCCAGCTCACCGAGACCGGGACAGGCATTCCAAGAGACCCAGTACTTC.

This chain links TRBV9 with TRBJ2-7, with 9 positions matching TRBD2. The CDR3 spans 16 residues. Germline CDR1 is SGDLS and CDR2 is YYNGEE. The J segment lost 2 bases and the V segment lost 0 bases, leaving 6 bases of the junction unmatched. The chain's CDR3 is CASSVGASGTAYEQYF. In nucleotides, the CDR3 is TGTGCCAGCAGCGTAGGGGCTAGCGGGACAGCCTACGAGCAGTACTTC.

This rearrangement joins TRBV5-1 to TRBJ1-1, with D possibly TRBD1 on 5 matching bases. The germline V gene has CDR1 SGHRS and CDR2 YFSETQ. The CDR3 totals 14 residues. Trimming took off 2 bases at V and 11 bases at J, with 19 bases between the two ends. For the CDR3, the DNA is TGCGCCAGCAGCTTACAACCCACACAGGCTAGGGCTTTCTTT. This translates into CASSLQPTQARAFF. The full variable domain, its missing parts supplied by reference TRBV5-1 and TRBJ1-1, is KAGVTQTPRYLIKTRGQQVTLSCSPISGHRSVSWYQQTPGQGLQFLFEYFSETQRNKGNFPGRFSGRQFSNSRSEMNVSTLELGDSALYLCASSLQPTQARAFFGQGTRLTVV.

The rearrangement links TRBV7-9 to TRBJ2-1, with D tentatively TRBD2 (6 bases). The CDR3 runs to 15 residues. CDR1 is SEHNR, CDR2 FQNEAQ, per germline (reference sequence). V lost 0 bases to trimming and J lost 9 bases, with 15 bases between them. The CDR3 DNA reads TGTGCCAGCAGCTTAGCAGTTCTCCTCGGGGGTGAGCAGTTCTTC. Protein sequence: CASSLAVLLGGEQFF.

The chain joins TRBV20-1 to TRBJ2-7; 7 bases are shared with TRBD2. Per germline, CDR1 DFQATT and CDR2 SNEGSKA (reference sequence). The CDR3 is 15 amino acids. V was pared by 3 bases and J by 3 bases, with 11 bases of the junction left unmatched. In nucleotides, the CDR3 is TGCAGTGCTAGTGTTTGGGAGGGCCTTGACTACGAGCAGTACTTC. Encoded protein: CSASVWEGLDYEQYF.

A note on this clone: At the DNA level, this CDR3 is encoded by other sequences in the same sample as well. The chain has TRBV7-2 and TRBJ1-1; tentatively, D is TRBD1 (5 bases). This CDR3 is 14 amino acids long. Per the germline V gene, CDR1 is SGHTA and CDR2 is FQGNSA. Trimming pared 1 base from V and 1 base from J, leaving 7 bases between. CDR3 bases: TGTGCCAGCAGCTTAGGAAGGGGGAACACTGAAGCTTTCTTT. Encoded protein: CASSLGRGNTEAFF. The full variable domain, completed using reference TRBV7-2 and TRBJ1-1, is GAGVSQSPSNKVTEKGKDVELRCDPISGHTALYWYRQSLGQGLEFLIYFQGNSAPDKSGLPSDRFSAERTGGSVSTLTIQRTQQEDSAVYLCASSLGRGNTEAFFGQGTRLTVV.

V is TRBV20-1 and J is TRBJ2-1; D possibly corresponds to TRBD1 (5 bases). Germline CDR1 DFQATT, CDR2 SNEGSKA (reference sequence). Trimming cost V 3 bases and J 10 bases, with 16 bases left between them. CDR3 size: 13 residues. CDR3 DNA: TGCAGTGCTAGTCGGCCAGGTTCAGGGGAGCAGTTCTTC. Its translation: CSASRPGSGEQFF.

The V gene is TRBV9, the J gene TRBJ2-3; 11 nucleotides line up with TRBD2. CDR3 length: 15 residues. Germline V gives CDR1 SGDLS, CDR2 YYNGEE. V was clipped by 3 bases and J by 4 bases; unmatched bases: 4. The CDR3 protein is CASSGTSGSPDTQYF. For the CDR3, the DNA is TGTGCCAGCAGCGGAACTAGCGGGAGCCCAGATACGCAGTATTTT. Supplemented by reference TRBV9 and TRBJ2-3, the full variable domain reads DSGVTQTPKHLITATGQRVTLRCSPRSGDLSVYWYQQSLDQGLQFLIQYYNGEERAKGNILERFSAQQFPDLHSELNLSSLELGDSALYFCASSGTSGSPDTQYFGPGTRLTVL.

J is TRBJ1-2 and V is TRBV24-1, with 7 bases identical to TRBD1. Germline CDR1 reads KGHDR; CDR2 reads SFDVKD. With 2 bases clipped from V and 2 bases from J, the junction kept 10 bases outside the gene matches. The CDR3 has 17 amino acids. CDR3 residues: CATSDSSSGGLNYGYTF. DNA of the CDR3: TGTGCCACCAGTGATTCTTCTTCAGGGGGGCTCAACTATGGCTACACCTTC.

For this clone: In the same sample, other DNA sequences code for this CDR3. This chain uses TRBV29-1 with TRBJ2-3; TRBD2 matches 12 bases. Trimming took 5 bases from V and 1 from J; bases not matched to a gene: 1. Looked up from germline, CDR1 is SQVTM and CDR2 is ANQGSEA. There are 14 residues in the CDR3. CDR3 DNA: TGCAGCGTTCGGACTAGCGGGGGCACAGATACGCAGTATTTT. Its translation is CSVRTSGGTDTQYF.

The rearrangement links TRBV27 to TRBJ1-1; D gene unclear. V was shortened by 5 bases and J by 3 bases, with 16 bases between the two germline ends. From germline, CDR1 is MNHEY and CDR2 SMNVEV (reference sequence). The CDR3 is made up of 15 amino acids. The CDR3 loop is CASSPRHSGHTEAFF. The CDR3 DNA is TGTGCCAGCAGTCCGCGACACTCTGGCCACACTGAAGCTTTCTTT.

The gene calls are TRBV30 and TRBJ2-6, with TRBD1 as a possible D gene (6 bases). Germline CDR1 reads GTSNPN; CDR2 reads SVGIG (reference sequence). The CDR3 spans 14 residues. The CDR3 nucleotides read TGTGCAACACAGGGAAGCTCTGGGGCCAACGTCCTGACTTTC. This translates into CATQGSSGANVLTF.

The J gene is TRBJ2-1, the V gene TRBV10-3, with 7 bases identical to TRBD1. In germline, CDR1 is ENHRY, CDR2 SYGVKD. The CDR3 consists of 13 residues. Trimming at V came to 10 bases and at J to 7 bases, leaving 10 bases not matched to a gene. CDR3 nucleotide sequence: TGTGCCACGTCAATGGACAGGACGAATGAGCAGTTCTTC. This codes for CATSMDRTNEQFF.

Remarks on this clone: Other DNA sequences in this sample translate to the same CDR3. The V call is TRBV19, the J call TRBJ2-1; a possible D gene is TRBD2 (6 bases). The ends were cut back, 0 bases at V and 0 bases at J, with 6 bases in the middle. Germline CDR1 is LNHDA and CDR2 is SQIVND (reference sequence). The CDR3 is 15 residues long. The CDR3 DNA reads as TGTGCCAGTAGTATAGACGGGAGCTCCTACAATGAGCAGTTCTTC. Translating it yields CASSIDGSSYNEQFF.

The V call is TRBV11-3, the J call TRBJ2-7; D call uncertain. The CDR3 contains 15 residues. Germline CDR1 reads SGHNT; CDR2 reads YENEEA. V lost 1 base to trimming and J lost 3 bases, with 13 bases between them. Here the CDR3 reads CASSLAGQILYEQYF. The CDR3 DNA sequence: TGTGCCAGCAGCTTAGCTGGGCAAATACTCTACGAGCAGTACTTC.

The chain has TRBV11-1 and TRBJ2-3; D might be TRBD2 (5 bases). Deletions cut 1 base from V and 0 bases from J, with 8 bases between. This CDR3 contains 15 residues. CDR1 is SGHAT and CDR2 is FQDESV in the germline V gene (reference sequence). CDR3 sequence reads: CASSLVGGSTDTQYF. In DNA form, the CDR3 reads TGTGCCAGCAGCTTAGTAGGCGGGAGCACAGATACGCAGTATTTT.

In regard to this clone: Other DNA sequences from this sample encode an identical CDR3 as well. The V and J genes are TRBV7-9 and TRBJ1-4; D remains unclear. CDR1 is SEHNR, CDR2 FQNEAQ, per germline (reference sequence). The CDR3 loop spans 12 amino acids. V was clipped by 2 bases and J by 7 bases, with 5 bases between them. CDR3 region: CASSLLSEKLFF. In nucleotides, the CDR3 is TGTGCCAGCAGCTTACTTAGTGAAAAACTGTTTTTT.

The chain uses TRBV12-5 and TRBJ2-1; 12 bases are shared with TRBD2. CDR3 length: 16 amino acids. Trimming at V came to 5 bases and at J to 8 bases, leaving 10 bases not matched to a gene. The germline gives CDR1 LGHNT, CDR2 FRNRAP. CDR3 nucleotides: TGTGCTAGTGGTCTCCCGACTAGCGGGAGTGGTTATGAGCAGTTCTTC. It translates to CASGLPTSGSGYEQFF. Complete variable domain (other parts from reference TRBV12-5 and TRBJ2-1): DARVTQTPRHKVTEMGQEVTMRCQPILGHNTVFWYRQTMMQGLELLAYFRNRAPLDDSGMPKDRFSAEMPDATLATLKIQPSEPRDSAVYFCASGLPTSGSGYEQFFGPGTRLTVL.

The genes are TRBV5-4 and TRBJ2-1; possibly TRBD1 for D (6 bases). CDR3 length: 15 amino acids. From germline, CDR1 is SGHNT and CDR2 YYREEE (reference sequence). The V and J ends lost 0 bases and 6 bases respectively, with 13 bases between them. CDR3 residues: CASSLGGQTLNEQFF. CDR3 in DNA: TGTGCCAGCAGCTTGGGGGGACAAACCCTCAATGAGCAGTTCTTC.

This chain links TRBV27 with TRBJ2-7, with a possible D match to TRBD1 (6 bases). There are 15 residues in the CDR3. V gave up 0 bases and J gave up 0 bases, with 9 bases separating them. Per germline, CDR1 MNHEY and CDR2 SMNVEV (reference sequence). The CDR3 protein is CASSLSPGASYEQYF. In DNA, the CDR3 is TGTGCCAGCAGTTTATCCCCAGGGGCCTCCTACGAGCAGTACTTC.

V gene TRBV29-1 combines with J gene TRBJ1-2; no clear D gene. This CDR3 spans 14 amino acids. Germline V gene sequence: CDR1 SQVTM, CDR2 ANQGSEA. V lost 1 base, J lost 0 bases, and 9 bases lay in between. CDR3 residues: CSVEASYTNYGYTF. CDR3 sequence (DNA): TGCAGCGTTGAAGCGTCCTATACTAACTATGGCTACACCTTC.

The rearrangement joins TRBV29-1 to TRBJ1-5, with D uncertain. V gave up 6 bases and J gave up 5 bases, with 17 bases separating them. This CDR3 has 14 amino acids. In germline, CDR1 is SQVTM, CDR2 ANQGSEA. The CDR3: CSVRKGGNDQPQHF. In DNA, the CDR3 is TGCAGCGTCCGAAAAGGAGGAAACGATCAGCCCCAGCATTTT.

The chain recombines TRBV5-1 with TRBJ2-3, with D possibly TRBD2 on 5 matching bases. The germline gives CDR1 SGHRS, CDR2 YFSETQ. With 5 bases removed from V and 0 bases from J, the gap between germline ends came to 13 bases. This CDR3 spans 15 amino acids. The DNA of the CDR3 is TGCGCCAGCAGACCTCGTGCGGGTAGCACAGATACGCAGTATTTT. This translates into CASRPRAGSTDTQYF.

This clone showed up just once. V is TRBV12-3 or TRBV12-4 and J is TRBJ1-2; D remains unclear. The CDR3 consists of 12 residues. V was cut by 3 bases and J by 6 bases, with 8 bases left in between. The CDR3 here is CASSFRRDGYTF. DNA of the CDR3: TGTGCCAGCAGTTTTAGGAGGGATGGCTACACCTTC.

The chain links TRBV4-1 to TRBJ2-7; D is possibly TRBD1 (5 bases). Germline V gives CDR1 MGHRA, CDR2 YSYEKL. CDR3 length: 14 amino acids. V was cut by 4 bases and J by 4 bases, with 14 bases left in between. CDR3 region: CASSPVQGGYEQYF. The CDR3 DNA reads TGCGCCAGCAGCCCCGTGCAGGGTGGGTACGAGCAGTACTTC.

In regard to this clone: The sample contains more than one DNA sequence encoding this CDR3. The CDR3 DNA reads as TGCGCCAGCAGCCAAGGAACTAGCGGCTACGAGCAGTACTTC. It yields the protein CASSQGTSGYEQYF. The genes are TRBV4-3 and TRBJ2-7, with 8 bases matching TRBD2. V shed 1 base and J 3 bases; nucleotides not matched to a gene: 2. The germline CDR1 and CDR2 sequences are LGHNA and YSLEER. The CDR3 is 14 residues long.

This chain links TRBV7-9 with TRBJ2-1; weak D call: TRBD2 (7 bases). The germline V gene encodes CDR1 SEHNR and CDR2 FQNEAQ (reference sequence). V lost 6 bases and J lost 0, with 15 bases in between. CDR3 size: 16 residues. Written as DNA, the CDR3 is TGTGCCAGCAGTGTAGGGGGAGGGTACTCCTACAATGAGCAGTTCTTC. Its protein is CASSVGGGYSYNEQFF.

V usage is TRBV5-4 and J usage is TRBJ2-5, with 8 bases that match TRBD1. Trimming at V came to 4 bases and at J to 5 bases, leaving 7 bases not matched to a gene. The CDR3 runs to 14 residues. Per the germline V gene, CDR1 is SGHNT and CDR2 is YYREEE (reference sequence). This CDR3 is CASSPDRAAETQYF. In DNA form, the CDR3 reads TGTGCCAGCAGCCCGGACAGGGCCGCGGAGACCCAGTACTTC.